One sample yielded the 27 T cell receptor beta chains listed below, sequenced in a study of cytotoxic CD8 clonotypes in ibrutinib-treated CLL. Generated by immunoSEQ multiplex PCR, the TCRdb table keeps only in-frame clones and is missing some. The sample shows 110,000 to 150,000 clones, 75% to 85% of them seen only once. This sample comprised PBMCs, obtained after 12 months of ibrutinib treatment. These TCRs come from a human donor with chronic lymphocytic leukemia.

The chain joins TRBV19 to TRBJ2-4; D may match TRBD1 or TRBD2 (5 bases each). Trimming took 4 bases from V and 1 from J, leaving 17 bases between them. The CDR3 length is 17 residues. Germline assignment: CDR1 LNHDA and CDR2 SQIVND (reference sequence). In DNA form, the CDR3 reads TGTGCCAGTAGTACCCTGCCTAGCTACAGGGCCAAAAACATTCAGTACTTC. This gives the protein CASSTLPSYRAKNIQYF.

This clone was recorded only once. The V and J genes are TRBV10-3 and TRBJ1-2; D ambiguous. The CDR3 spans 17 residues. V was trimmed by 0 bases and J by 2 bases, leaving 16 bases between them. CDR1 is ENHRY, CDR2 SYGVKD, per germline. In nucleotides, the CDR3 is TGTGCCATCAGTGAGTCCCCGTTGGGGTTCGGGAACTATGGCTACACCTTC. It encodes CAISESPLGFGNYGYTF.

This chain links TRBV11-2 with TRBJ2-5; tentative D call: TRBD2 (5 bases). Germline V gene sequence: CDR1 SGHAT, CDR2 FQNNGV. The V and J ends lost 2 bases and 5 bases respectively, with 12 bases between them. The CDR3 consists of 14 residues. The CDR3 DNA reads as TGTGCCAGCAGCTTAATAATGGGAGCGGAGACCCAGTACTTC. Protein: CASSLIMGAETQYF. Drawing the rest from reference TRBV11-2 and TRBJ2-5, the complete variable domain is EAGVAQSPRYKIIEKRQSVAFWCNPISGHATLYWYQQILGQGPKLLIQFQNNGVVDDSQLPKDRFSAERLKGVDSTLKIQPAKLEDSAVYLCASSLIMGAETQYFGPGTRLLVL.

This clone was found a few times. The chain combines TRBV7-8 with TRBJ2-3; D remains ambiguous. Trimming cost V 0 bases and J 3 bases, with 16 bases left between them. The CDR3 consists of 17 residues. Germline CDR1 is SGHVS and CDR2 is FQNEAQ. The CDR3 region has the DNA TGTGCCAGCAGCTTAGCTTCCGTGGCCACGGTGACAGATACGCAGTATTTT. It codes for CASSLASVATVTDTQYF.

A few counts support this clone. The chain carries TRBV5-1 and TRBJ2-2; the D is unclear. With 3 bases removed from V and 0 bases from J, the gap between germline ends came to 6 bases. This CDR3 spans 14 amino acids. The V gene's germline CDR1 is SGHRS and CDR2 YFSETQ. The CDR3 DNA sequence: TGCGCCAGCAGCTATACTCCGAACACCGGGGAGCTGTTTTTT. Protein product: CASSYTPNTGELFF.

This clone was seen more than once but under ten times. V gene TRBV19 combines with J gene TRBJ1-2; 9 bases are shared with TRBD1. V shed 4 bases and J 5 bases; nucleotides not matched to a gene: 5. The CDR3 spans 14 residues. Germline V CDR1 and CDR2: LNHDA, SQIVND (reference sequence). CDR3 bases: TGTGCCAGTAGTAGGACCGGGACAGGGTATGGCTACACCTTC. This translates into CASSRTGTGYGYTF.

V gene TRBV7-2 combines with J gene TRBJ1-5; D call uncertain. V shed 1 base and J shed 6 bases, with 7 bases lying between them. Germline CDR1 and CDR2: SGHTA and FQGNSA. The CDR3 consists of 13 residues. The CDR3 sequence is CASSLEVRQPQHF. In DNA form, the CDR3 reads TGTGCCAGCAGCTTAGAGGTTCGTCAGCCCCAGCATTTT.

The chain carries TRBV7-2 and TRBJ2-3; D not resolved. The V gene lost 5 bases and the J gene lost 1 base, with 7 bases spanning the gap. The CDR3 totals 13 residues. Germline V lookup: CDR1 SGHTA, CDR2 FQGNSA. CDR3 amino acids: CASSPAGTDTQYF. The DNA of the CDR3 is TGTGCCAGCAGCCCCGCGGGCACAGATACGCAGTATTTT.

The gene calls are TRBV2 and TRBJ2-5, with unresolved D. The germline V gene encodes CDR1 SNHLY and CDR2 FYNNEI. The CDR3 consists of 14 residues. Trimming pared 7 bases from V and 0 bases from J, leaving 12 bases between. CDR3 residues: CASTSPNHQETQYF. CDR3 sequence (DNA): TGTGCCAGCACCTCGCCAAATCACCAAGAGACCCAGTACTTC.

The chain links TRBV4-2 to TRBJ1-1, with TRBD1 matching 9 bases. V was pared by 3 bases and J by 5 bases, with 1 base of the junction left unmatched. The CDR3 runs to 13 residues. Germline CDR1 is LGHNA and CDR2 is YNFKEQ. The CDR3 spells CASSHDRGTEAFF. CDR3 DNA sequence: TGTGCCAGCAGCCACGACAGGGGGACTGAAGCTTTCTTT.

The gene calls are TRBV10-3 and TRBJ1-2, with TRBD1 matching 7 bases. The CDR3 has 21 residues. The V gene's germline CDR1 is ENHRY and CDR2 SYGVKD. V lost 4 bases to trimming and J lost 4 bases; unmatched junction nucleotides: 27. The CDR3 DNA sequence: TGTGCCATCAGTGTGAGGTATCGAGGGGGGACAGAAGTAACGGGCGCCTATGGCTACACCTTC. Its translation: CAISVRYRGGTEVTGAYGYTF.

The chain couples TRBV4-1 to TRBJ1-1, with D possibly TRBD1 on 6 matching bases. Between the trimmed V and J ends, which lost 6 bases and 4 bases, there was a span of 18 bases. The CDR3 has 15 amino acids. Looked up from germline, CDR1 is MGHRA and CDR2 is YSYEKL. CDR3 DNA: TGCGCCAGCAGAGAAACGAGACGGGACACCACTGAAGCTTTCTTT. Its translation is CASRETRRDTTEAFF.

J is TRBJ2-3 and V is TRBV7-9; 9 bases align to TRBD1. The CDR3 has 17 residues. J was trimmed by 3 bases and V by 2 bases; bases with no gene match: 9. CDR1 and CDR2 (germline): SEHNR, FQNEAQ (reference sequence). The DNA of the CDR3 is TGTGCCAGCAGCTTACTTAGGTCTGGACAGGGGACAGATACGCAGTATTTT. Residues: CASSLLRSGQGTDTQYF.

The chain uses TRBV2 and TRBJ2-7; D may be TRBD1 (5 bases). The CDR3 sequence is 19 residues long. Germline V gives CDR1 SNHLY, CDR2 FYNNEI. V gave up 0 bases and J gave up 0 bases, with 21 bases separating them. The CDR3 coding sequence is TGTGCCAGCAGTGAAGCGTTCGATACATGGACATCTAACTCCTACGAGCAGTACTTC. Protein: CASSEAFDTWTSNSYEQYF.

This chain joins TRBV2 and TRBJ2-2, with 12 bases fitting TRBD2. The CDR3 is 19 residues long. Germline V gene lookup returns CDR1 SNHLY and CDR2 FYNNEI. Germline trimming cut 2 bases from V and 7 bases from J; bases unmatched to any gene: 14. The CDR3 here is CASSERRRLAGVSGGELFF. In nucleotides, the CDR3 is TGTGCCAGCAGTGAACGGAGAAGACTAGCGGGAGTTTCGGGCGGGGAGCTGTTTTTT.

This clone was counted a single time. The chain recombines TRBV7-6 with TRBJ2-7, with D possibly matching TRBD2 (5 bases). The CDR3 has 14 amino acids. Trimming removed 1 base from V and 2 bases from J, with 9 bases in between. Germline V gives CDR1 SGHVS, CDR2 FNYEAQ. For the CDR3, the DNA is TGTGCCAGCAGCTTAGTTCGGGAACCCTACGAGCAGTACTTC. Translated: CASSLVREPYEQYF.

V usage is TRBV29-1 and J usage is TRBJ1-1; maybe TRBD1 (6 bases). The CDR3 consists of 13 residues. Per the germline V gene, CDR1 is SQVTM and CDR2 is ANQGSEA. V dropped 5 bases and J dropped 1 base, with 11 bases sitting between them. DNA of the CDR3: TGCAGCGTTCGAGGACAGTCGAACACTGAAGCTTTCTTT. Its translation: CSVRGQSNTEAFF.

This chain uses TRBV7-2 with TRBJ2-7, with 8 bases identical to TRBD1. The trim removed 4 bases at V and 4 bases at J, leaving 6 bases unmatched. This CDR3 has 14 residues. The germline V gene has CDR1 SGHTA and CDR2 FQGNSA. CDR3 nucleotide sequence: TGTGCCAGCAGCTGGACAGGGAACCGGTACGAGCAGTACTTC. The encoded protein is CASSWTGNRYEQYF.

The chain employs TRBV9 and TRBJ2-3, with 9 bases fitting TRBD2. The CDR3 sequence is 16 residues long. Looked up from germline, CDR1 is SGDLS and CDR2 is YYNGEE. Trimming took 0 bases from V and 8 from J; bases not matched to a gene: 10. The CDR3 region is CASSVATTSGEGTQYF. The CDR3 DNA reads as TGTGCCAGCAGCGTAGCTACGACTAGCGGTGAGGGTACGCAGTATTTT.

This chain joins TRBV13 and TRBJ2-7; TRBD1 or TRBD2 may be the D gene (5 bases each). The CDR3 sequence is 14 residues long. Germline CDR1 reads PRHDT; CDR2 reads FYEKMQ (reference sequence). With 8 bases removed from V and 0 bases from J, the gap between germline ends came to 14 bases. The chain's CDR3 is CASGGAQSSYEQYF. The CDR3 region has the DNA TGTGCCAGCGGGGGAGCGCAGAGCTCCTACGAGCAGTACTTC.

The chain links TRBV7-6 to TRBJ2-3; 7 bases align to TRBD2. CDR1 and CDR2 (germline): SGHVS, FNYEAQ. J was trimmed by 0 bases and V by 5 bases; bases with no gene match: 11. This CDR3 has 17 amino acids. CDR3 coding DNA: TGTGCCAGCAGCCGGATGACTAGCTCTTATAGCACAGATACGCAGTATTTT. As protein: CASSRMTSSYSTDTQYF. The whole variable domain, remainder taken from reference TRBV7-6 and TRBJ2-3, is GAGVSQSPRYKVTKRGQDVALRCDPISGHVSLYWYRQALGQGPEFLTYFNYEAQQDKSGLPNDRFSAERPEGSISTLTIQRTEQRDSAMYRCASSRMTSSYSTDTQYFGPGTRLTVL.

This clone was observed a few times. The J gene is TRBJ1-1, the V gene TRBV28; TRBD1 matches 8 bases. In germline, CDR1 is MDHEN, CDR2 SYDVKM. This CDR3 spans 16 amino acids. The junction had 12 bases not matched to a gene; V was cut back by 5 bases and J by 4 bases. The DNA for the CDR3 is TGTGCCAGCAGTAAGGACAGGGTGCTACGGAGCACTGAAGCTTTCTTT. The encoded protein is CASSKDRVLRSTEAFF.

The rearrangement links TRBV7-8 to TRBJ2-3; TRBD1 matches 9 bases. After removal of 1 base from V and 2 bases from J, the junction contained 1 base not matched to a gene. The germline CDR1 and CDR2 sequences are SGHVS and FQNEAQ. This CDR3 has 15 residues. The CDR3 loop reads CASSLGDRVTDTQYF. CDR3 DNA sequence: TGTGCCAGCAGCTTAGGGGACAGGGTCACAGATACGCAGTATTTT.

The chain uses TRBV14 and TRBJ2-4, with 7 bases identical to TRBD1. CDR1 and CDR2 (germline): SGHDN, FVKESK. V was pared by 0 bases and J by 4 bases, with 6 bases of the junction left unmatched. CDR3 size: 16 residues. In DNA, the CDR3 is TGTGCCAGCAGCCAAGATCTTAGGGGGCCGAAAAACATTCAGTACTTC. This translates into CASSQDLRGPKNIQYF.

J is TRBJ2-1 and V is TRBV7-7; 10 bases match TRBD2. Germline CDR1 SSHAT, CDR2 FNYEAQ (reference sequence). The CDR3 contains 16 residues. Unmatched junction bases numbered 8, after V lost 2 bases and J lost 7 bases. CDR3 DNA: TGTGCCAGCAGCTTACGTCCTAGCGGGAGTCGAAATGAGCAGTTCTTC. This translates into CASSLRPSGSRNEQFF.

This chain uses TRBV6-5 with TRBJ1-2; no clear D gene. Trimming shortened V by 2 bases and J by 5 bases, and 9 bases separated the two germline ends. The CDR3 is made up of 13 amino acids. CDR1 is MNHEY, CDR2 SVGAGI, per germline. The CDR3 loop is CASSYPRSYGYTF. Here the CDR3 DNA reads TGTGCCAGCAGTTACCCCAGAAGTTATGGCTACACCTTC.

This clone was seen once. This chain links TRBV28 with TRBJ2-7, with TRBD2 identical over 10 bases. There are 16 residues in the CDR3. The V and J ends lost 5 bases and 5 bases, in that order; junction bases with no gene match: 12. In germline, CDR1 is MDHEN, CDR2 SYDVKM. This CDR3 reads CASSTKSGRVRNEQYF. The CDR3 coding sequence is TGTGCCAGCAGTACAAAAAGCGGGAGGGTCCGGAACGAGCAGTACTTC. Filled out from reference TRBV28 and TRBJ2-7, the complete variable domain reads DVKVTQSSRYLVKRTGEKVFLECVQDMDHENMFWYRQDPGLGLRLIYFSYDVKMKEKGDIPEGYSVSREKKERFSLILESASTNQTSMYLCASSTKSGRVRNEQYFGPGTRLTVT.